The 32 T cell receptor beta chains listed next were all sequenced from one sample in a study of CD8 T cells in ankylosing spondylitis. No antigen is known for these receptors. Findings and caveats of the study: A motif in TCR beta, a set of under ten highly homologous variants, appeared characteristic of ankylosing spondylitis blood.

TCRdb called the 5' RACE reads again in MiXCR, with one record for every CDR3 protein. The sample lists about 400,000 distinct CDR3 sequences, around 22% seen once, with about a sixth in the top ten. Input material: blood, either unsorted or a sorted T cell fraction (not recorded which). The receptors originated from a male donor with ankylosing spondylitis.

The sample holds a few counts of this clonotype. The rearrangement joins TRBV24-1 to TRBJ1-4; D perhaps matches TRBD1 (6 bases). Trimming cost V 7 bases and J 8 bases, with 13 bases left between them. The CDR3 length is 13 residues. CDR1 is KGHDR, CDR2 SFDVKD, per germline. The CDR3 bases are TGTGCCACCAGAGGACAGACAGACGAAAAACTGTTTTTT. This sequence encodes CATRGQTDEKLFF.

In its sample, this clonotype was seen a few times. The CDR3 protein is CASSLPGLHTEAFF. CDR3 DNA: TGTGCCAGCAGCTTACCAGGGCTTCACACTGAAGCTTTCTTT. The chain carries TRBV7-9 and TRBJ1-1, with a tentative D call TRBD1 (5 bases). The ends were cut back, 2 bases at V and 3 bases at J, with 10 bases in the middle. In germline, CDR1 is SEHNR, CDR2 FQNEAQ (reference sequence). The CDR3 length is 14 residues.

The chain links TRBV7-2 to TRBJ2-2; 8 nucleotides line up with TRBD2. The V segment lost 3 bases and the J segment 2 bases; nucleotides outside the gene matches: 2. CDR3 length: 15 residues. Germline V lookup: CDR1 SGHTA, CDR2 FQGNSA. The DNA of the CDR3 is TGTGCCAGCAGCTTTACTAGCGGAAACACCGGGGAGCTGTTTTTT. It yields the protein CASSFTSGNTGELFF.

This rearrangement joins TRBV7-2 to TRBJ1-3; the D is unclear. Germline V gene lookup returns CDR1 SGHTA and CDR2 FQGNSA. The CDR3 totals 13 residues. Trimming removed 5 bases at V and 4 bases at J, with 9 bases between. The CDR3 loop reads CASSPMPGNTIYF. The CDR3 DNA follows: TGTGCCAGCAGCCCAATGCCCGGAAACACCATATATTTT.

This clonotype was detected only a few times. This rearrangement joins TRBV10-3 to TRBJ2-3; D possibly corresponds to TRBD2 (5 bases). Trimming removed 7 bases from V and 2 bases from J, with 13 bases in between. CDR3 length: 14 amino acids. The germline V gene has CDR1 ENHRY and CDR2 SYGVKD. The CDR3 loop is CAITGGQITDTQYF. CDR3 nucleotide sequence: TGTGCCATCACTGGCGGGCAGATCACAGATACGCAGTATTTT.

V is TRBV5-1 and J is TRBJ2-1, with D perhaps assigned TRBD1 or TRBD2 (7 bases each). This CDR3 contains 14 residues. The germline V gene has CDR1 SGHRS and CDR2 YFSETQ. Trimming removed 4 bases at V and 9 bases at J, with 17 bases between. In DNA, the CDR3 is TGCGCCAGCAGCGTGACAGGGACTAACAGTGAGCAGTTCTTC. Translated, it gives CASSVTGTNSEQFF.

The J gene is TRBJ1-2, the V gene TRBV20-1; D perhaps matches TRBD1 (6 bases). The CDR3 spans 14 residues. Germline lookup yields CDR1 DFQATT and CDR2 SNEGSKA (reference sequence). The germline V and J ends were trimmed by 1 base and 5 bases, with 14 bases remaining between them. CDR3: CSARVIGGGYGYTF. The CDR3 bases are TGCAGTGCTAGAGTAATAGGGGGTGGTTATGGCTACACCTTC.

For the CDR3, the DNA is TGTGCCAGCAGTTTCTCGGCCGTTTCCTACGAGCAGTACTTC. Its translation: CASSFSAVSYEQYF. The gene calls are TRBV12-3 or TRBV12-4 and TRBJ2-7; D remains unclear. The CDR3 has 14 residues. Trimming removed 3 bases from V and 1 base from J, with 10 bases in between.

This sequence joins TRBV11-3 and TRBJ2-1; 8 nucleotides agree with TRBD2. V was clipped by 2 bases and J by 7 bases; unmatched bases: 7. CDR1 and CDR2 from the germline V gene are SGHNT and YENEEA. The CDR3 is made up of 15 amino acids. The chain's CDR3 is CASSLMLAGHNEQFF. In nucleotides, the CDR3 is TGTGCCAGCAGCTTAATGCTAGCGGGCCATAATGAGCAGTTCTTC.

The table lists this clonotype with a few counts. The rearrangement links TRBV4-1 to TRBJ1-3, with D maybe TRBD1 (5 bases). The germline gives CDR1 MGHRA, CDR2 YSYEKL. The CDR3 has 15 residues. Deletions cut 5 bases from V and 0 bases from J, with 11 bases between. The CDR3, as DNA: TGCGCCAGCAGCTACTCTGGGACCTCTGGAAACACCATATATTTT. It is translated as CASSYSGTSGNTIYF.

The chain joins TRBV5-5 to TRBJ1-3, with TRBD1 matching over 9 bases. The CDR3 consists of 15 residues. Looked up from germline, CDR1 is SGHKS and CDR2 is YYEKEE (reference sequence). The J segment lost 1 base and the V segment lost 3 bases, leaving 2 bases of the junction unmatched. The CDR3 is CASSWGTGSGNTIYF. In DNA form, the CDR3 reads TGTGCCAGCAGCTGGGGGACAGGGTCTGGAAACACCATATATTTT.

This clonotype was detected a few times. V gene TRBV2 combines with J gene TRBJ2-1, with D perhaps matching TRBD2 (6 bases). Germline lookup yields CDR1 SNHLY and CDR2 FYNNEI. The V end was cut by 6 bases, the J end by 1 base, with 10 bases between. The CDR3 extends over 14 amino acids. CDR3 coding DNA: TGTGCCAGCAGAGGGGACTTTTCCTACAATGAGCAGTTCTTC. Translation: CASRGDFSYNEQFF.

This clonotype was seen more than once but under ten times. The chain uses TRBV18 and TRBJ2-7; D is possibly TRBD1 or TRBD2 (5 bases each). The germline CDR1 and CDR2 sequences are KGHSH and LQKENI. The CDR3 is 13 amino acids. Trimming removed 5 bases at V and 4 bases at J, with 12 bases between. The chain's CDR3 is CASSGGSVYEQYF. In DNA form, the CDR3 reads TGTGCCAGCTCAGGGGGATCCGTGTACGAGCAGTACTTC.

The chain carries TRBV28 and TRBJ1-6, with 11 nucleotides matching TRBD1. Trimming took 7 bases from V and 5 from J; bases not matched to a gene: 7. The CDR3 runs to 16 residues. Germline-derived CDR1 and CDR2 are MDHEN and SYDVKM. The CDR3 loop reads CASIEDRGPHNSPLHF. The CDR3 DNA follows: TGTGCCAGCATTGAGGACAGGGGGCCACATAATTCACCCCTCCACTTT.

The chain recombines TRBV27 with TRBJ1-5; D is perhaps TRBD1 (6 bases). The CDR3 has 15 amino acids. CDR1 and CDR2 from the germline V gene are MNHEY and SMNVEV (reference sequence). V was shortened by 2 bases and J by 7 bases, with 15 bases between the two germline ends. DNA for the CDR3: TGTGCCAGCAGTTTAGGGGGGCCCCATGGGCAGCCCCAGCATTTT. This codes for CASSLGGPHGQPQHF.

In its sample, this clonotype was seen many times. The rearrangement uses TRBV29-1 and TRBJ2-7; no clear D gene. The CDR3 runs to 11 residues. Germline CDR1 and CDR2: SQVTM and ANQGSEA. The V end was cut by 6 bases, the J end by 4 bases, with 10 bases between. CDR3: CSVAEQYEQYF. The CDR3, as DNA: TGCAGCGTCGCCGAGCAATACGAGCAGTACTTC.

The table lists this clonotype with a few counts. The V gene is TRBV5-1, the J gene TRBJ2-1, with 15 bases lining up with TRBD2. The CDR3 loop spans 18 amino acids. V trimming: 5 bases; J trimming: 3 bases; junction bases outside the gene matches: 9. Germline CDR1 is SGHRS and CDR2 is YFSETQ. This chain's CDR3 is CASSARRTSGRDYNEQFF. The DNA for the CDR3 is TGCGCCAGCAGTGCACGGCGGACTAGCGGGAGGGACTACAATGAGCAGTTCTTC.

This clonotype was detected a few times. The V gene is TRBV7-2, the J gene TRBJ1-1, with a weak D call TRBD1 (5 bases). Germline V gene sequence: CDR1 SGHTA, CDR2 FQGNSA. Between the trimmed V and J ends, which lost 1 base and 1 base, there was a span of 7 bases. The CDR3 is 14 amino acids. The CDR3 loop is CASSLVGGNTEAFF. The CDR3 bases are TGTGCCAGCAGCTTAGTCGGGGGGAACACTGAAGCTTTCTTT.

This clonotype has just a few counts. The V call is TRBV12-3 or TRBV12-4, the J call TRBJ2-1; 10 bases are shared with TRBD2. Unmatched junction bases numbered 12, after V lost 6 bases and J lost 10 bases. CDR3 length equals 15 residues. The DNA of the CDR3 is TGTGCCAGCAGGCCCTACGTAGCGGGGGGCCGGGAGCAGTTCTTC. Translating it yields CASRPYVAGGREQFF.

This clonotype has just a few counts. V gene TRBV30 combines with J gene TRBJ2-7; 11 nucleotides align to TRBD2. V dropped 3 bases and J dropped 2; count of bases not matched to a gene: 9. CDR1 is GTSNPN, CDR2 SVGIG, per germline (reference sequence). The CDR3 is 16 residues long. Written as DNA, the CDR3 is TGTGCCTGGAGCGCCATGGGTAGCGGGAGGGCCTACGAGCAGTACTTC. Translated, it gives CAWSAMGSGRAYEQYF.

CDR3 nucleotide sequence: TGTGCCAGCACGCTGGCTTGGGGAGAGACCCAGTACTTC. Translation gives CASTLAWGETQYF. The chain is built from TRBV12-3 or TRBV12-4 and TRBJ2-5, with unresolved D. V lost 7 bases to trimming and J lost 4 bases, with 13 bases between them. The CDR3 totals 13 residues.

The rearrangement uses TRBV7-3 and TRBJ1-5; the D is unclear. The CDR3 totals 12 residues. Trimming pared 4 bases from V and 5 bases from J, leaving 6 bases between. CDR1 SGHTA and CDR2 FQGTGA come from the germline V gene. The CDR3 DNA reads as TGTGCCAGCAGCTCCCAGGATCAGCCCCAGCATTTT. Translated: CASSSQDQPQHF.

The chain uses TRBV5-1 and TRBJ2-7; maybe TRBD1 (5 bases). In germline, CDR1 is SGHRS, CDR2 YFSETQ. This CDR3 is built from 13 residues. V gave up 4 bases and J gave up 7 bases, with 15 bases separating them. CDR3 protein: CASSADSLLEQYF. In DNA form, the CDR3 reads TGCGCCAGCAGCGCCGACAGTCTCTTAGAGCAGTACTTC.

This clonotype was detected only a few times. V usage is TRBV7-3 and J usage is TRBJ1-2, with 11 bases that match TRBD1. Germline-derived CDR1 and CDR2 are SGHTA and FQGTGA. This CDR3 is 13 amino acids long. J lost 10 bases, V lost 5 bases, and 6 bases had no gene match. The CDR3 DNA follows: TGTGCCAGCAGCCTCTCGGGACAGGGGGACTACACCTTC. It encodes CASSLSGQGDYTF.

The chain recombines TRBV7-3 with TRBJ2-3; TRBD2 agrees at 8 bases. The CDR3 sequence is 14 residues long. Germline lookup yields CDR1 SGHTA and CDR2 FQGTGA. The J segment lost 4 bases and the V segment lost 5 bases, leaving 5 bases of the junction unmatched. The CDR3 is CASSPGGGADTQYF. The CDR3 DNA reads TGTGCCAGCAGCCCCGGGGGGGGTGCAGATACGCAGTATTTT.

This clonotype showed up many times. The chain couples TRBV29-1 to TRBJ1-1; TRBD1 might be the D (6 bases). The V end was cut by 6 bases, the J end by 2 bases, with 19 bases between. CDR1 and CDR2 (germline): SQVTM, ANQGSEA. The CDR3 runs to 15 residues. The CDR3 region is CSVTGRTALNTEAFF. Here the CDR3 DNA reads TGCAGCGTAACAGGGAGGACGGCCCTCAACACTGAAGCTTTCTTT. Drawing the rest from reference TRBV29-1 and TRBJ1-1, the complete variable domain is SAVISQKPSRDICQRGTSLTIQCQVDSQVTMMFWYRQQPGQSLTLIATANQGSEATYESGFVIDKFPISRPNLTFSTLTVSNMSPEDSSIYLCSVTGRTALNTEAFFGQGTRLTVV.

This clonotype came up a few times. The V call is TRBV29-1, the J call TRBJ2-7; no definite D call. The V gene's germline CDR1 is SQVTM and CDR2 ANQGSEA. Trimming cost V 0 bases and J 2 bases, with 11 bases left between them. CDR3 length: 14 residues. This chain's CDR3 is CSVEDHSRPYEQYF. DNA of the CDR3: TGCAGCGTTGAAGATCATTCCCGGCCCTACGAGCAGTACTTC.

This clonotype was seen a handful of times. The chain has TRBV29-1 and TRBJ2-2, with 10 positions matching TRBD2. The V gene end was trimmed by 5 bases and the J gene end by 6 bases; junction bases not matched to a gene: 12. There are 16 residues in the CDR3. Germline V CDR1 and CDR2: SQVTM, ANQGSEA. CDR3 bases: TGCAGCGTTCAGGAGGTTAGCGGGAGGAGTTCCGGGGAGCTGTTTTTT. Translating gives CSVQEVSGRSSGELFF.

The table lists this clonotype with a few counts. The chain is built from TRBV7-2 and TRBJ2-7; D is ambiguous. Trimming removed 0 bases at V and 2 bases at J, with 11 bases between. This CDR3 has 15 amino acids. Looked up from germline, CDR1 is SGHTA and CDR2 is FQGNSA. CDR3 sequence reads: CASSLAYSPPYEQYF. The DNA of the CDR3 is TGTGCCAGCAGCTTAGCGTACTCGCCACCCTACGAGCAGTACTTC.

This clonotype was seen repeatedly, ten times or more. V gene TRBV6-1 combines with J gene TRBJ2-1; unclear D gene. V lost 6 bases, J lost 0 bases, and 12 bases lay in between. CDR1 is MNHNS and CDR2 is SASEGT in the germline V gene. There are 15 residues in the CDR3. DNA for the CDR3: TGTGCCAGCAGCGTGAGCATTCTCTCCTACAATGAGCAGTTCTTC. This codes for CASSVSILSYNEQFF.

This clonotype appeared many times. V gene TRBV18 combines with J gene TRBJ1-5; tentative D call: TRBD1 (5 bases). The CDR3 has 14 amino acids. V lost 8 bases and J lost 2, with 13 bases in between. The germline V gene has CDR1 KGHSH and CDR2 LQKENI. DNA of the CDR3: TGTGCCAGCAGTCCGTCGGGGGGCAATCAGCCCCAGCATTTT. Residues: CASSPSGGNQPQHF.

The rearrangement uses TRBV10-3 and TRBJ2-5, with D possibly TRBD2 on 6 matching bases. The CDR3 has 17 amino acids. Germline V gene data show CDR1 as ENHRY and CDR2 as SYGVKD. V was cut by 6 bases and J by 2 bases, with 22 bases left in between. CDR3 nucleotides: TGTGCCATCAGCCAGGGTCAGGAGGCGGGGATACAAGAGACCCAGTACTTC. It yields the protein CAISQGQEAGIQETQYF.